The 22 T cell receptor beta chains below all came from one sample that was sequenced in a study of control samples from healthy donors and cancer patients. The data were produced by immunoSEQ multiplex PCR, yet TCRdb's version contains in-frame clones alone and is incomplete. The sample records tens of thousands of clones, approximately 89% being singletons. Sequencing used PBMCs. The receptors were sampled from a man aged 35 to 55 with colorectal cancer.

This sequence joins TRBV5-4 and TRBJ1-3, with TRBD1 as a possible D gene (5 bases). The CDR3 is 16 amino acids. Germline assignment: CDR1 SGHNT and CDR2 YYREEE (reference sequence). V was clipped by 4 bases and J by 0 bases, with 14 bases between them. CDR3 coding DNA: TGTGCCAGCAGCCTGCAGGGATTTGCCTCTGGAAACACCATATATTTT. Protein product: CASSLQGFASGNTIYF.

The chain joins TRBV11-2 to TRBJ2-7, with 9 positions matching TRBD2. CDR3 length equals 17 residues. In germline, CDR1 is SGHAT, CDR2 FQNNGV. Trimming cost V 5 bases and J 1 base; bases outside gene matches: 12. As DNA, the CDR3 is TGTGCCAGCAGCCCTGGATTTGGACTAGCGAGATCCTACGAGCAGTACTTC. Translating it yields CASSPGFGLARSYEQYF.

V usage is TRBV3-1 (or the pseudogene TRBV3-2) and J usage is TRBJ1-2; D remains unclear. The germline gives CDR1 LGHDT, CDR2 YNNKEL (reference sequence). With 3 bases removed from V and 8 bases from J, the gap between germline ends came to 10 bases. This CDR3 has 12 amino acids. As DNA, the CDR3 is TGTGCCAGCAGCCAGCGGGGAGGCGGCTACACCTTC. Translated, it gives CASSQRGGGYTF.

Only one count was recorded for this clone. The CDR3 sequence: CATSDSGAYNEQFF. The CDR3 nucleotides are TGTGCCACCAGTGACAGCGGGGCCTACAATGAGCAGTTCTTC. This rearrangement joins TRBV24-1 to TRBJ2-1; 7 bases map to TRBD2. Germline V lookup: CDR1 KGHDR, CDR2 SFDVKD. With 4 bases clipped from V and 2 bases from J, the junction kept 1 base outside the gene matches. The CDR3 consists of 14 residues.

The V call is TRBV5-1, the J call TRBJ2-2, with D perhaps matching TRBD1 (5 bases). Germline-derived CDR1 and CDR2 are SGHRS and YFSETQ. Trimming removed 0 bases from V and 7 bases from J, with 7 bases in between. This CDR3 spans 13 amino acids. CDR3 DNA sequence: TGCGCCAGCAGCTTGGTAGACAGCGGGGAGCTGTTTTTT. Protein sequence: CASSLVDSGELFF.

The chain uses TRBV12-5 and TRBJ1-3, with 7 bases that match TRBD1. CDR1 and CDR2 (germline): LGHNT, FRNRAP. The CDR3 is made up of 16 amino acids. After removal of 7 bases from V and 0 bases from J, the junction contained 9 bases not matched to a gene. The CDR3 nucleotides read TGTGCTAGTGCCCGAGGGACAGTGCGCTCTGGAAACACCATATATTTT. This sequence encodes CASARGTVRSGNTIYF.

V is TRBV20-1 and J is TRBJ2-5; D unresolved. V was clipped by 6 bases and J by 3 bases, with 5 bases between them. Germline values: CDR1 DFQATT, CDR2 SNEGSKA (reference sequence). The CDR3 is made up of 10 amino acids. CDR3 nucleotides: TGCAGTGCACAGAAAGAGACCCAGTACTTC. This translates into CSAQKETQYF.

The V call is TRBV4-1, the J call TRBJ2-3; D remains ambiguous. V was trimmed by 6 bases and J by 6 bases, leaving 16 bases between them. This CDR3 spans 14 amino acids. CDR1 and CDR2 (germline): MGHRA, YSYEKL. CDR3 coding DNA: TGCGCCAGCAGGCCCGGGTTAAACGGGGATACGCAGTATTTT. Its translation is CASRPGLNGDTQYF.

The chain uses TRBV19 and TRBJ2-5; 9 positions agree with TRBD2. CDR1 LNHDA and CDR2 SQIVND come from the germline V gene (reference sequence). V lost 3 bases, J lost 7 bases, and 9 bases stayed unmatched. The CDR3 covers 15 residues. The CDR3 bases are TGTGCCAGTAGTATCCTAGCGGGACCCCATAGGACCCAGTACTTC. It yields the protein CASSILAGPHRTQYF.

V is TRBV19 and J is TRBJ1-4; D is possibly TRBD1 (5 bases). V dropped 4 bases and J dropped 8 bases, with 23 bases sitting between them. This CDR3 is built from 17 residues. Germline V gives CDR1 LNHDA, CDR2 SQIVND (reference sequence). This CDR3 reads CASSNPLRWDGREKLFF. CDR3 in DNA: TGTGCCAGTAGTAACCCCCTGCGATGGGACGGAAGAGAAAAACTGTTTTTT.

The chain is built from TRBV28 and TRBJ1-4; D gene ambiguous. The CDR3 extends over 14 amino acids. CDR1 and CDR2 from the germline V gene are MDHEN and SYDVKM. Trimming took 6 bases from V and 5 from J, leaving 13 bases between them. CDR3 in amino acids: CASSRTLENEKLFF. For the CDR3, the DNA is TGTGCCAGCAGCCGGACGCTCGAGAATGAAAAACTGTTTTTT.

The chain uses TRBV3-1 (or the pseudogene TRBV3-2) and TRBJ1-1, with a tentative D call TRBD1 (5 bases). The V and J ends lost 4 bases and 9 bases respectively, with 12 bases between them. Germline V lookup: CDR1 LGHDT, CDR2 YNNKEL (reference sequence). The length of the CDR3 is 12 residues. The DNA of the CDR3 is TGTGCCAGCAGCCCCCGGCGGGGCCAAGCTTTCTTT. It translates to CASSPRRGQAFF.

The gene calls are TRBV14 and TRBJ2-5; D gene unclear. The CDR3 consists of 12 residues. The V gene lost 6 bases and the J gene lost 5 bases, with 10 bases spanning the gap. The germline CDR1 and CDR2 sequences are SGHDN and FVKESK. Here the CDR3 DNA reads TGTGCCAGCAGTCGAAGTGGGGAGACCCAGTACTTC. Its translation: CASSRSGETQYF.

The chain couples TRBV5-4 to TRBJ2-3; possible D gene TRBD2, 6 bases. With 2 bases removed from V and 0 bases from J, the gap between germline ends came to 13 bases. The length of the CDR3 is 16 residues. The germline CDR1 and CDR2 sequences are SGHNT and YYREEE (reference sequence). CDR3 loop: CASSLGGQISTDTQYF. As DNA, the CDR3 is TGTGCCAGCAGCTTAGGAGGGCAGATTAGCACAGATACGCAGTATTTT.

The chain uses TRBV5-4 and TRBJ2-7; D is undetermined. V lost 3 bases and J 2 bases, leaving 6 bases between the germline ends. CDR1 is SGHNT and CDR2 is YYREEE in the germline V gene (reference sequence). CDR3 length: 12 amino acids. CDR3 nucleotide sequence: TGTGCCAGCAGCTCATCCCCCTACGAGCAGTACTTC. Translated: CASSSSPYEQYF.

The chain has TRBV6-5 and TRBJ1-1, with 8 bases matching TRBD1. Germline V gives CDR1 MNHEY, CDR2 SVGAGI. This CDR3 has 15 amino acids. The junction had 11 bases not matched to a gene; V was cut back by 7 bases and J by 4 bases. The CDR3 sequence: CASTLGGTGGTEAFF. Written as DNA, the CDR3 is TGTGCCAGCACCCTGGGGGGTACAGGGGGCACTGAAGCTTTCTTT.

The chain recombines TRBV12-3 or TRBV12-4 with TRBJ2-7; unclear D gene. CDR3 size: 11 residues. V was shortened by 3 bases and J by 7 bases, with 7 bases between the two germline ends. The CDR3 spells CASSFFAEQYF. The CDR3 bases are TGTGCCAGCAGTTTCTTCGCAGAGCAGTACTTC.

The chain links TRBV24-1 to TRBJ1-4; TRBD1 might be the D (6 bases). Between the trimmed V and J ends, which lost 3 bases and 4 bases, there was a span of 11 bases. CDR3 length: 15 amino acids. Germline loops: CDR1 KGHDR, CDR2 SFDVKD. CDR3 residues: CATSDNRADNEKLFF. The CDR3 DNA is TGTGCCACCAGTGATAACAGGGCGGATAATGAAAAACTGTTTTTT.

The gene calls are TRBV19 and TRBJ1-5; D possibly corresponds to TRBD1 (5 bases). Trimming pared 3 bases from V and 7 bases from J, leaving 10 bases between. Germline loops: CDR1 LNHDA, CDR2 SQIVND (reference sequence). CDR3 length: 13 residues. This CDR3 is CASSMGVWQPQHF. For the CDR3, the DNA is TGTGCCAGTAGTATGGGGGTTTGGCAGCCCCAGCATTTT.

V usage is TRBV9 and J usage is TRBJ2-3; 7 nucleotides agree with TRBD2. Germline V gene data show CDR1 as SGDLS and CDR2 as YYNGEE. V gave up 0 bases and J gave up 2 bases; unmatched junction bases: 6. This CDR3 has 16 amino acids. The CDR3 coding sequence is TGTGCCAGCAGCGTAGCTGGCGGGAGACCCACAGATACGCAGTATTTT. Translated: CASSVAGGRPTDTQYF.

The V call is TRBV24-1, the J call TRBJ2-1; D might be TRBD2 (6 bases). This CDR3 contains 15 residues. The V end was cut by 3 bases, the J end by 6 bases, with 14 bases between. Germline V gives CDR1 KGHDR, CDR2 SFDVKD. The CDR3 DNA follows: TGTGCCACCAGTGATATGGGAGGAACCGGCAATGAGCAGTTCTTC. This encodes CATSDMGGTGNEQFF.

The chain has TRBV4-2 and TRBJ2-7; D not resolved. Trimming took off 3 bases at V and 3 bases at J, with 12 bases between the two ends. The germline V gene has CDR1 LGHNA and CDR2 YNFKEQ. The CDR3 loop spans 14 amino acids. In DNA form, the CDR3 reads TGTGCCAGCAGCCATCTGGGGTCCCTCTACGAGCAGTACTTC. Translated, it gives CASSHLGSLYEQYF.